This TCR beta chain stems from a study of shared clonotypes between healthy human individuals. Study in general: A donor's plate count was three for CD4 naive and three for CD4 memory; CD8 naive had two and CD8 memory one.

Assay execution proceeded at the deep level. The assay was immunoSEQ multiplex PCR, and TCRdb's table has in-frame clones only and misses some. The sample lists around 700,000 clones, 55% to 85% seen once, with around 2% in the top ten. Sequenced sample: memory CD4+ T cells sorted from blood. This sample's subset: CD45RA-negative fraction. This clonotype originated in a woman aged 25 to 39 in good health.

The CDR3 DNA follows: TGTGCCAGCAGTCACCCGAACACTGAAGCTTTCTTT. Translation: CASSHPNTEAFF. The gene calls are TRBV28 and TRBJ1-1; D not resolved. The CDR3 is 12 amino acids. Germline CDR1 and CDR2: MDHEN and SYDVKM. Trimming took 5 bases from V and 1 from J, leaving 5 bases between them.